This T cell receptor (beta chain) was recorded in a study of memory CD4+ T cells and cytomegalovirus serostatus. Germline V lookup: CDR1 LNHDA, CDR2 SQIVND (reference sequence). The V and J ends lost 3 bases and 5 bases, in that order; junction bases with no gene match: 5. The CDR3 is made up of 15 amino acids. The data were produced by immunoSEQ multiplex PCR, yet TCRdb's version contains in-frame clones alone and is incomplete. The data hold 50,000 to 60,000 clones, with 70% to 85% observed a single time. The sort gate was single viable CD3+CD4+CD8-CD45RO+ cells for memory CD4+ T cells. There are a few counts of this clone.

This chain links TRBV19 with TRBJ1-2; TRBD1 agrees at 11 bases. The receptor's source is an adult in good health and CMV-seronegative. The sequenced sample consisted of memory CD4+ T cells from blood. The CDR3 DNA sequence: TGTGCCAGTAGTATCCGGACAGGGGGCCAATATGGCTACACCTTC. Translation gives CASSIRTGGQYGYTF.